These 32 T cell receptor beta chains share one sample of origin, sequenced in a study of T cell responses to AZD1222 COVID-19 vaccine. Profiled with immunoSEQ multiplex PCR; TCRdb holds only in-frame clones, not every one. In the table there are approximately 100,000 clones, around 87% of which are singletons. This specimen was peripheral blood, taken 28 days after the second AZD1222 dose. Receptors were obtained from an adult who received the AZD1222 COVID-19 vaccine.

The V call is TRBV5-1, the J call TRBJ2-3, with 11 bases that match TRBD2. V trimming: 4 bases; J trimming: 7 bases; junction bases outside the gene matches: 11. The CDR3 spans 16 residues. Germline V gives CDR1 SGHRS, CDR2 YFSETQ. In DNA, the CDR3 is TGCGCCAGCAGCATGACTAGCGGGACCTTAGGGAATACGCAGTATTTT. It is translated as CASSMTSGTLGNTQYF.

The sample holds a few counts of this clone. The rearrangement joins TRBV6-5 to TRBJ1-1; weak D call: TRBD1 (6 bases). With 6 bases removed from V and 11 bases from J, the gap between germline ends came to 19 bases. Germline V gene sequence: CDR1 MNHEY, CDR2 SVGAGI. The CDR3 spans 13 residues. The CDR3 loop is CASSPSPTGKAFF. CDR3 DNA: TGTGCCAGCAGCCCGTCCCCCACAGGGAAGGCTTTCTTT.

This clone was counted only a few times. The V call is TRBV4-1, the J call TRBJ2-7, with TRBD2 matching over 13 bases. Germline V gene lookup returns CDR1 MGHRA and CDR2 YSYEKL. Trimming removed 4 bases from V and 1 base from J; junction bases left unmatched: 4. The CDR3 loop spans 16 amino acids. CDR3 sequence reads: CASSLTSGGASYEQYF. CDR3 coding DNA: TGCGCCAGCAGCCTAACTAGCGGGGGGGCATCCTACGAGCAGTACTTC.

This clone was picked up one time. This sequence joins TRBV7-3 and TRBJ2-2; D gene ambiguous. The V gene's germline CDR1 is SGHTA and CDR2 FQGTGA. The CDR3 is 14 residues long. V was pared by 5 bases and J by 4 bases, with 11 bases between. The CDR3 reads CASSPESRTGELFF. Written as DNA, the CDR3 is TGTGCCAGCAGCCCGGAATCCCGCACCGGGGAGCTGTTTTTT.

V usage is TRBV18 and J usage is TRBJ2-7; D unclear. With 2 bases removed from V and 3 bases from J, the gap between germline ends came to 11 bases. The length of the CDR3 is 14 residues. The germline V gene has CDR1 KGHSH and CDR2 LQKENI. The CDR3 is CASSPGGSNYEQYF. In DNA, the CDR3 is TGTGCCAGCTCACCAGGTGGCAGTAACTACGAGCAGTACTTC.

This sequence joins TRBV9 and TRBJ1-1; D possibly corresponds to TRBD1 (5 bases). The CDR3 length is 15 residues. V lost 2 bases and J lost 0, with 11 bases in between. Germline CDR1 and CDR2: SGDLS and YYNGEE. The CDR3 nucleotides read TGTGCCAGCAGCGTTTTTGACAGAATGAACACTGAAGCTTTCTTT. Translated: CASSVFDRMNTEAFF.

This chain links TRBV29-1 with TRBJ2-6, with 9 nucleotides matching TRBD2. Germline values: CDR1 SQVTM, CDR2 ANQGSEA. The J segment lost 5 bases and the V segment lost 7 bases, leaving 12 bases of the junction unmatched. The CDR3 covers 16 residues. The CDR3 nucleotides are TGCAGCGGCGGGGGGGAGTGGGGTTCTAGGGCCAACGTCCTGACTTTC. Translated, it gives CSGGGEWGSRANVLTF.

The genes are TRBV7-2 and TRBJ2-7; the match to TRBD1 covers 8 bases. The V gene's germline CDR1 is SGHTA and CDR2 FQGNSA. This CDR3 has 15 residues. Unmatched junction bases numbered 9, after V lost 5 bases and J lost 3 bases. CDR3 region: CASSLGQARVYEQYF. CDR3 nucleotide sequence: TGTGCCAGCAGCCTGGGACAGGCGAGGGTCTACGAGCAGTACTTC.

The gene calls are TRBV27 and TRBJ1-4; TRBD1 might be the D (5 bases). This CDR3 is 15 amino acids long. Germline V lookup: CDR1 MNHEY, CDR2 SMNVEV (reference sequence). The V and J ends lost 6 bases and 8 bases respectively, with 19 bases between them. The CDR3 here is CASSFPGAGMEKLFF. In DNA, the CDR3 is TGTGCCAGCAGCTTCCCCGGGGCCGGGATGGAAAAACTGTTTTTT. Using reference TRBV27 and TRBJ1-4 for the parts outside the CDR3, the full variable domain is EAQVTQNPRYLITVTGKKLTVTCSQNMNHEYMSWYRQDPGLGLRQIYYSMNVEVTDKGDVPEGYKVSRKEKRNFPLILESPSPNQTSLYFCASSFPGAGMEKLFFGSGTQLSVL.

The chain is built from TRBV5-1 and TRBJ1-1; D is ambiguous. Trimming left V 0 bases short and J 0 bases short, with 9 bases between. This CDR3 region has 15 residues. The germline gives CDR1 SGHRS, CDR2 YFSETQ. The CDR3 DNA sequence: TGCGCCAGCAGCTTGGTCGTAGGTCTGAACACTGAAGCTTTCTTT. Translation: CASSLVVGLNTEAFF.

This chain connects TRBV28 to TRBJ2-3; 7 positions match TRBD1. The CDR3 has 14 residues. V dropped 7 bases and J dropped 3; count of bases not matched to a gene: 7. The germline V gene has CDR1 MDHEN and CDR2 SYDVKM. CDR3 sequence reads: CASIPGQKTDTQYF. The CDR3 nucleotides read TGTGCCAGCATTCCGGGACAGAAGACAGATACGCAGTATTTT. Full variable domain (outside the CDR3, taken from reference TRBV28 and TRBJ2-3): DVKVTQSSRYLVKRTGEKVFLECVQDMDHENMFWYRQDPGLGLRLIYFSYDVKMKEKGDIPEGYSVSREKKERFSLILESASTNQTSMYLCASIPGQKTDTQYFGPGTRLTVL.

This clone was seen a handful of times. J is TRBJ1-2 and V is TRBV20-1, with D uncertain. Germline CDR1 reads DFQATT; CDR2 reads SNEGSKA (reference sequence). The CDR3 is 11 residues long. CDR3 sequence reads: CSFRRVDGYTF. CDR3 bases: TGCAGCTTCAGAAGGGTTGATGGCTACACCTTC.

This chain connects TRBV6-5 to TRBJ1-1, with 8 nucleotides matching TRBD1. The CDR3 contains 14 residues. Looked up from germline, CDR1 is MNHEY and CDR2 is SVGAGI. V lost 6 bases to trimming and J lost 4 bases; unmatched junction nucleotides: 7. In DNA, the CDR3 is TGTGCCAGCAGGCTTCAGGGGGCAAGCACTGAAGCTTTCTTT. It yields the protein CASRLQGASTEAFF.

The chain couples TRBV30 to TRBJ2-7; D may be TRBD2 (5 bases). CDR3 length: 12 amino acids. Germline values: CDR1 GTSNPN, CDR2 SVGIG (reference sequence). V lost 3 bases, J lost 7 bases, and 13 bases lay in between. CDR3 residues: CAWSGDRNEQYF. The CDR3 DNA follows: TGTGCCTGGAGCGGGGATCGGAATGAGCAGTACTTC.

The chain has TRBV5-4 and TRBJ2-5; maybe TRBD2 (5 bases). Germline CDR1 is SGHNT and CDR2 is YYREEE (reference sequence). Trimming left V 2 bases short and J 2 bases short, with 13 bases between. CDR3 length equals 15 residues. In DNA, the CDR3 is TGTGCCAGCAGCTTAAGCGACTACCGACAAGAGACCCAGTACTTC. This translates into CASSLSDYRQETQYF.

The chain joins TRBV21-1 to TRBJ2-7; the table assigns TRBD1, which was not confirmed against the DNA. TRBV21-1 is a listed pseudogene. The CDR3 sequence is 17 residues long. In DNA, the CDR3 is TGTGCCAGCAGCAAAGCGCTCCATCCAGGTCCCCTCTACGAGCAGTACTTC. Residues: CASSKALHPGPLYEQYF.

The chain has TRBV3-1 (or the pseudogene TRBV3-2) and TRBJ1-2, with 7 bases aligning to TRBD1. The germline CDR1 and CDR2 sequences are LGHDT and YNNKEL (reference sequence). This CDR3 has 13 amino acids. With 2 bases clipped from V and 8 bases from J, the junction kept 5 bases outside the gene matches. The CDR3 region has the DNA TGTGCCAGCAGCCAACCAGGGGGGACCGGCTACACCTTC. Protein product: CASSQPGGTGYTF.

The chain uses TRBV7-8 and TRBJ1-2; the D is unclear. In germline, CDR1 is SGHVS, CDR2 FQNEAQ. The CDR3 loop spans 15 amino acids. Trimming removed 3 bases at V and 5 bases at J, with 16 bases between. Written as DNA, the CDR3 is TGTGCCAGCAGCTTCTACGAACCACAGACATATGGCTACACCTTC. Translation: CASSFYEPQTYGYTF. Based on the CDR3 plus reference TRBV7-8 and TRBJ1-2, the full variable domain is GAGVSQSPRYKVAKRGQDVALRCDPISGHVSLFWYQQALGQGPEFLTYFQNEAQLDKSGLPSDRFFAERPEGSVSTLKIQRTQQEDSAVYLCASSFYEPQTYGYTFGSGTRLTVV.

Written as DNA, the CDR3 is TGCGCCAGCAGCCCGGTAAGCTCTGGAAACACCATATATTTT. Translated, it gives CASSPVSSGNTIYF. The rearrangement links TRBV5-1 to TRBJ1-3, with no clear D. Trimming removed 4 bases at V and 0 bases at J, with 8 bases between. The CDR3 spans 14 residues. Germline values: CDR1 SGHRS, CDR2 YFSETQ.

The chain carries TRBV2 and TRBJ2-5; D may be TRBD1 (6 bases). From germline, CDR1 is SNHLY and CDR2 FYNNEI. The V end was cut by 6 bases, the J end by 9 bases, with 23 bases between. This CDR3 is 15 amino acids long. CDR3 sequence: CASRDLTPRSGAQYF. The CDR3 DNA follows: TGTGCCAGCAGAGACTTAACCCCCCGGTCAGGGGCCCAGTACTTC.

V usage is TRBV3-1 (or the pseudogene TRBV3-2) and J usage is TRBJ1-2; the D is unclear. CDR3 length: 14 residues. Deletions cut 1 base from V and 0 bases from J, with 6 bases between. The germline V gene has CDR1 LGHDT and CDR2 YNNKEL (reference sequence). The DNA of the CDR3 is TGTGCCAGCAGCCAAGTCAAGACTAACTATGGCTACACCTTC. It translates to CASSQVKTNYGYTF.

The chain carries TRBV7-2 and TRBJ1-2, with D perhaps matching TRBD1 (5 bases). Trimming removed 4 bases from V and 4 bases from J, with 13 bases in between. CDR1 and CDR2 (germline): SGHTA, FQGNSA. The CDR3 spans 14 residues. The CDR3 region has the DNA TGTGCCAGCAGCTATGGGACGGCGGGCTATGGCTACACCTTC. It encodes CASSYGTAGYGYTF. The complete variable domain, with remaining parts taken from reference TRBV7-2 and TRBJ1-2, reads GAGVSQSPSNKVTEKGKDVELRCDPISGHTALYWYRQSLGQGLEFLIYFQGNSAPDKSGLPSDRFSAERTGGSVSTLTIQRTQQEDSAVYLCASSYGTAGYGYTFGSGTRLTVV.

The chain links TRBV7-8 to TRBJ2-1, with 7 bases aligning to TRBD2. The CDR3 spans 16 residues. The germline gives CDR1 SGHVS, CDR2 FQNEAQ. V dropped 2 bases and J dropped 0; count of bases not matched to a gene: 4. The CDR3 region has the DNA TGTGCCAGCAGCTTACGGTGGGGGGGCTCCTACAATGAGCAGTTCTTC. This sequence encodes CASSLRWGGSYNEQFF.

The J gene is TRBJ1-3, the V gene TRBV5-6; no definite D call. CDR1 and CDR2 (germline): SGHDT, YYEEEE. V dropped 0 bases and J dropped 2 bases, with 0 bases sitting between them. The CDR3 spans 12 residues. As DNA, the CDR3 is TGTGCCAGCAGCTTGGCTGGAAACACCATATATTTT. Amino acid sequence: CASSLAGNTIYF.

The chain combines TRBV27 with TRBJ2-1; D remains unclear. This CDR3 region has 16 residues. Trimming left V 7 bases short and J 4 bases short, with 20 bases between. Germline CDR1 reads MNHEY; CDR2 reads SMNVEV (reference sequence). The CDR3 sequence: CASTTIRLDGYNEQFF. CDR3 sequence (DNA): TGTGCCAGCACCACTATCCGGTTGGACGGATACAATGAGCAGTTCTTC.

The chain recombines TRBV15 with TRBJ2-3, with 11 bases that match TRBD2. Trimming cost V 5 bases and J 3 bases; bases outside gene matches: 19. This CDR3 has 20 amino acids. Germline V lookup: CDR1 LNHNV, CDR2 YYDKDF (reference sequence). The CDR3 loop reads CATSVGLPGLAAPATDTQYF. CDR3 bases: TGTGCCACCAGCGTTGGTCTGCCGGGACTAGCGGCCCCAGCAACAGATACGCAGTATTTT.

This clone was seen a single time. This rearrangement joins TRBV4-1 to TRBJ2-7; perhaps TRBD1 as D (5 bases). From germline, CDR1 is MGHRA and CDR2 YSYEKL. V lost 1 base and J 2 bases, leaving 6 bases between the germline ends. The CDR3 length is 13 residues. The CDR3, as DNA: TGCGCCAGCAGCCAAGGACAGACCTACGAGCAGTACTTC. Translated: CASSQGQTYEQYF.

V usage is TRBV7-2 and J usage is TRBJ2-1; D tentatively reads TRBD1 or TRBD2 (5 bases each). Trimming pared 4 bases from V and 5 bases from J, leaving 18 bases between. Germline values: CDR1 SGHTA, CDR2 FQGNSA. The CDR3 runs 16 residues. In DNA form, the CDR3 reads TGTGCCAGCAGCTCAAGAGCGGAGGTCAGGGACAATGAGCAGTTCTTC. It encodes CASSSRAEVRDNEQFF.

The gene calls are TRBV28 and TRBJ1-2, with 7 bases matching TRBD1. Trimming cost V 5 bases and J 7 bases; bases outside gene matches: 4. The germline gives CDR1 MDHEN, CDR2 SYDVKM. The CDR3 runs 12 residues. The CDR3 sequence: CASSRQGRGYTF. In nucleotides, the CDR3 is TGTGCCAGCAGTCGACAGGGTCGTGGCTACACCTTC.

The genes are TRBV11-1 and TRBJ1-1, with D possibly matching TRBD1 (5 bases). CDR1 is SGHAT, CDR2 FQDESV, per germline (reference sequence). Trimming left V 3 bases short and J 4 bases short, with 18 bases between. The CDR3 runs 16 residues. CDR3 nucleotides: TGTGCCAGCAGCTTGGGGGGAATGGGGCTGAGCACTGAAGCTTTCTTT. Translating gives CASSLGGMGLSTEAFF.

This chain connects TRBV19 to TRBJ2-7; D may be TRBD1 (6 bases). Germline CDR1 is LNHDA and CDR2 is SQIVND (reference sequence). The V and J ends lost 5 bases and 3 bases respectively, with 8 bases between them. The CDR3 has 12 amino acids. The CDR3, as DNA: TGTGCCAGTAGTCCACAGGGCTACGAGCAGTACTTC. Its translation: CASSPQGYEQYF.

The gene calls are TRBV7-9 and TRBJ2-1, with 9 bases lining up with TRBD2. The CDR3 spans 18 residues. V trimming: 5 bases; J trimming: 1 base; junction bases outside the gene matches: 12. The germline V gene has CDR1 SEHNR and CDR2 FQNEAQ (reference sequence). The DNA of the CDR3 is TGTGCCAGCAGCCCTTCAGCCTCCAGCGGGGGGTCCTACAATGAGCAGTTCTTC. It encodes CASSPSASSGGSYNEQFF.